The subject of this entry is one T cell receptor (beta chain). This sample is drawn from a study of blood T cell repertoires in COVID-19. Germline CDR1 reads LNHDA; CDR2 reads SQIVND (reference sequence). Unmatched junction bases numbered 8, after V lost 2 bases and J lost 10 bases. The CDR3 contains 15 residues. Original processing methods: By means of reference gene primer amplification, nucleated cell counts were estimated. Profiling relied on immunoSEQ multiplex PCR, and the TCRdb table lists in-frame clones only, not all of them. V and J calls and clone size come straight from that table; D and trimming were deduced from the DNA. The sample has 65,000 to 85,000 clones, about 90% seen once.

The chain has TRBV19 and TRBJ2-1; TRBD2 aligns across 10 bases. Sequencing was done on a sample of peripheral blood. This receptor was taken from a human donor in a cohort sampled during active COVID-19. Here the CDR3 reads CASSILSSGSGEQFF. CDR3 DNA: TGTGCCAGTAGTATACTTTCTAGCGGGAGTGGAGAGCAGTTCTTC.